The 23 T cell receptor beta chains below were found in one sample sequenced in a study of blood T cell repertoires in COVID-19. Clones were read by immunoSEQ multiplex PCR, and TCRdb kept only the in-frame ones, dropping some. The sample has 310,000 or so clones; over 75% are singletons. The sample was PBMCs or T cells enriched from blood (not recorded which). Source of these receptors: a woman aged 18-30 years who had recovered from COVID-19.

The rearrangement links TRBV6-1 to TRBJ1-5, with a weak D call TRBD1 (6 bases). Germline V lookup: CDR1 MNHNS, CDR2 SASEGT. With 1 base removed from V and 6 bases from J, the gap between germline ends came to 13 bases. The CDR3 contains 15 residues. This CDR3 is CASSEEALRGQPQHF. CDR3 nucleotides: TGTGCCAGCAGTGAAGAGGCCCTCAGGGGTCAGCCCCAGCATTTT.

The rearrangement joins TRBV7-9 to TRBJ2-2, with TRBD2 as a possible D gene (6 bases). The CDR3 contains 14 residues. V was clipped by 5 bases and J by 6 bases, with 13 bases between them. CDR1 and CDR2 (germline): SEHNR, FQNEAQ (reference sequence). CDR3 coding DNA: TGTGCCAGCAGCCCGACTAGAGAGTCCGGGGAGCTGTTTTTT. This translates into CASSPTRESGELFF.

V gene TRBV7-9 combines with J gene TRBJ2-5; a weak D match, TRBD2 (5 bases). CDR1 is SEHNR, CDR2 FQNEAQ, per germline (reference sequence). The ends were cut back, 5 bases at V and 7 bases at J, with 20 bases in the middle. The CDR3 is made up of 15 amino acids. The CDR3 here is CASSPPDVQRGTQYF. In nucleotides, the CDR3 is TGTGCCAGCAGCCCCCCGGACGTACAACGGGGGACCCAGTACTTC.

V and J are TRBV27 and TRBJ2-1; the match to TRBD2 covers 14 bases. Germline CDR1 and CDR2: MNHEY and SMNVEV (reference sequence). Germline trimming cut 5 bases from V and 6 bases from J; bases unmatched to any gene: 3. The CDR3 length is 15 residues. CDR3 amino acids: CASSPGTSGSNEQFF. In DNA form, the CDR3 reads TGTGCCAGCAGTCCCGGGACTAGCGGGAGCAATGAGCAGTTCTTC.

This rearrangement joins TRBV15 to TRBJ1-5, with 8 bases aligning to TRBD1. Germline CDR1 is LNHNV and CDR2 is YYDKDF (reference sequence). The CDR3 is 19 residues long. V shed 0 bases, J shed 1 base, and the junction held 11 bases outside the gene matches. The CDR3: CATSRDRLVGTGSNQPQHF. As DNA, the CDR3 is TGTGCCACCAGCAGAGATCGGTTAGTCGGGACAGGAAGCAATCAGCCCCAGCATTTT.

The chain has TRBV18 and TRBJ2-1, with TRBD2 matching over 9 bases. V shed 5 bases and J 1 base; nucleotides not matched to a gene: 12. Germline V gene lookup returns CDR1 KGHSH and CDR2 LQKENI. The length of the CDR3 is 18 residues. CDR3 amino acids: CASSTKEGLALSYNEQFF. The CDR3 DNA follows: TGTGCCAGCTCAACAAAAGAGGGACTAGCCTTATCCTACAATGAGCAGTTCTTC.

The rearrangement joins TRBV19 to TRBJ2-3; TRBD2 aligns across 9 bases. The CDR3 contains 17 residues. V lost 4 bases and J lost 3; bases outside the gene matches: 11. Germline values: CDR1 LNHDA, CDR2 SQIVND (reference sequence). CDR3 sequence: CASSTGTMRGGTDTQYF. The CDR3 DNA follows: TGTGCCAGTAGTACAGGCACCATGCGGGGGGGTACAGATACGCAGTATTTT. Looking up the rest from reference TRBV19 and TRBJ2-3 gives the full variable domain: DGGITQSPKYLFRKEGQNVTLSCEQNLNHDAMYWYRQDPGQGLRLIYYSQIVNDFQKGDIAEGYSVSREKKESFPLTVTSAQKNPTAFYLCASSTGTMRGGTDTQYFGPGTRLTVL.

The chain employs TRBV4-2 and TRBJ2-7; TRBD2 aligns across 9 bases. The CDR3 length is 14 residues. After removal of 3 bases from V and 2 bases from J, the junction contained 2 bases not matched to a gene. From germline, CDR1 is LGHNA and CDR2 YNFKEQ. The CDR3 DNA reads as TGTGCCAGCAGCCAGGCTAGCGGGGCCTACGAGCAGTACTTC. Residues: CASSQASGAYEQYF.

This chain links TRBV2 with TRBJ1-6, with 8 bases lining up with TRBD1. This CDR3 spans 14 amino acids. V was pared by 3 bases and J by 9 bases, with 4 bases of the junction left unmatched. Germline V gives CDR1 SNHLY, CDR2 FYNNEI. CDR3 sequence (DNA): TGTGCCAGCAGTGATATGGACAGGGCTTCACCCCTCCACTTT. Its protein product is CASSDMDRASPLHF.

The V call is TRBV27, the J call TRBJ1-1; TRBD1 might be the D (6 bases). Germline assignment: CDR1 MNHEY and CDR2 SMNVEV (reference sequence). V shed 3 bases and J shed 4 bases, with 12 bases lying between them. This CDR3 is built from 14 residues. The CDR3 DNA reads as TGTGCCAGCAGTTTGGCGGGGGCTTTCACTGAAGCTTTCTTT. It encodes CASSLAGAFTEAFF.

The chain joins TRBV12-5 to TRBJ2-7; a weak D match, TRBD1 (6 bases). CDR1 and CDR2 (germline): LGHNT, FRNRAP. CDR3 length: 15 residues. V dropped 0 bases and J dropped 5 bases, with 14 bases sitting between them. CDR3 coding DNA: TGTGCTAGTGGTTTGGTACTGGGGGCTCTAAACGAGCAGTACTTC. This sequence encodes CASGLVLGALNEQYF. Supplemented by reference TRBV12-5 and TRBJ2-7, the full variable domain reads DARVTQTPRHKVTEMGQEVTMRCQPILGHNTVFWYRQTMMQGLELLAYFRNRAPLDDSGMPKDRFSAEMPDATLATLKIQPSEPRDSAVYFCASGLVLGALNEQYFGPGTRLTVT.

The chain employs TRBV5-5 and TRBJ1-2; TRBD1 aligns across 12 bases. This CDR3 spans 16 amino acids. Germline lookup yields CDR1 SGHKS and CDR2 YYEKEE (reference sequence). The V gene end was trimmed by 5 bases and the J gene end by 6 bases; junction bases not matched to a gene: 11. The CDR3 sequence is CASSRIPGQGANGYTF. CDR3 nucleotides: TGTGCCAGCAGTCGTATACCGGGACAGGGGGCGAATGGCTACACCTTC.

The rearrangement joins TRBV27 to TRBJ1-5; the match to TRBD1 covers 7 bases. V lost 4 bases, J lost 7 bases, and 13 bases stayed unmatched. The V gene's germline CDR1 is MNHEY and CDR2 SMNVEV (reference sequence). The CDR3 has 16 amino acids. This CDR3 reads CASSSTSTGRSQPQHF. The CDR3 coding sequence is TGTGCCAGCAGTTCCACATCGACAGGGAGGAGCCAGCCCCAGCATTTT.

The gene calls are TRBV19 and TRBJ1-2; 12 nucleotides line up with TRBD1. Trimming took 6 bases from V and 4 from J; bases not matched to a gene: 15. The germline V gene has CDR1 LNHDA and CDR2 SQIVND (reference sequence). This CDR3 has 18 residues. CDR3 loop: CASSYDTPGQGAGYGYTF. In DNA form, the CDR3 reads TGTGCCAGTAGCTATGACACTCCGGGACAGGGGGCCGGCTATGGCTACACCTTC.

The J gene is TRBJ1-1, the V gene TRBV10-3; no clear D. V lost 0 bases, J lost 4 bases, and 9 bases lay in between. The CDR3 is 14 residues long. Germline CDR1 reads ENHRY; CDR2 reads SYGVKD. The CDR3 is CAISESGRSTEAFF. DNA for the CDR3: TGTGCCATCAGTGAGTCCGGCAGGTCCACTGAAGCTTTCTTT.

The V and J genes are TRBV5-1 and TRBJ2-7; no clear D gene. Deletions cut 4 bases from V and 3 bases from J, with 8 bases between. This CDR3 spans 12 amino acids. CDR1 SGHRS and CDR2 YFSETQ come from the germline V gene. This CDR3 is CASSIDNYEQYF. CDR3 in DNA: TGCGCCAGCAGCATAGACAACTACGAGCAGTACTTC.

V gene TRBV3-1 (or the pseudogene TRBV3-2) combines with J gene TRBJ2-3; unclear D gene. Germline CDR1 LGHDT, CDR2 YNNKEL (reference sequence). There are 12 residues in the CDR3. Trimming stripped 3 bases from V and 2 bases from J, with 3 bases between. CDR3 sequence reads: CASSHNTDTQYF. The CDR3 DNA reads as TGTGCCAGCAGCCACAACACAGATACGCAGTATTTT.

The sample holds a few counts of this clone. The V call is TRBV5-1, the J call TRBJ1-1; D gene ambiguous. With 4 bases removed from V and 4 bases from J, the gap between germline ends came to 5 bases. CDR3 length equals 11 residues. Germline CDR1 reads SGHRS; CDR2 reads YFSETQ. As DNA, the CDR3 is TGCGCCAGCAGCGCGGCCACTGAAGCTTTCTTT. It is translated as CASSAATEAFF.

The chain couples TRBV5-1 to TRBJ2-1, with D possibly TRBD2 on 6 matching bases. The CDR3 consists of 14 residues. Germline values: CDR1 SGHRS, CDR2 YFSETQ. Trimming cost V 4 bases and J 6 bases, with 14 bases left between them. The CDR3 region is CASSQGTRVNEQFF. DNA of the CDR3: TGCGCCAGCAGCCAAGGGACTCGCGTCAATGAGCAGTTCTTC.

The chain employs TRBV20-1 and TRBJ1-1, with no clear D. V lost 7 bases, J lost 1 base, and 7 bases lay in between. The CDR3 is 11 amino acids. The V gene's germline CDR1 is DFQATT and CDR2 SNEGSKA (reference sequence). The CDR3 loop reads CSGEGNTEAFF. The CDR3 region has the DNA TGCAGTGGAGAGGGGAACACTGAAGCTTTCTTT.

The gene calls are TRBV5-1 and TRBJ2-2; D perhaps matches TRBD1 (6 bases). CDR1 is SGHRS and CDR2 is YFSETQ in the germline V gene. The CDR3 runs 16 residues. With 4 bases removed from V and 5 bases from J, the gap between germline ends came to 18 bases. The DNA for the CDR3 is TGCGCCAGCAGCATAGCACAGGGAAGGGGAACCGGGGAGCTGTTTTTT. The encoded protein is CASSIAQGRGTGELFF.

Written as DNA, the CDR3 is TGCGCCAGCAGTGCTGGGGCCCACACGAATGAGCAGTTCTTC. Residues: CASSAGAHTNEQFF. The chain uses TRBV10-1 and TRBJ2-1; TRBD1 is a possible D gene (5 bases). The CDR3 length is 14 residues. Per the germline V gene, CDR1 is WNHNN and CDR2 is SYGVQD (reference sequence). Trimming removed 4 bases from V and 7 bases from J, with 14 bases in between.

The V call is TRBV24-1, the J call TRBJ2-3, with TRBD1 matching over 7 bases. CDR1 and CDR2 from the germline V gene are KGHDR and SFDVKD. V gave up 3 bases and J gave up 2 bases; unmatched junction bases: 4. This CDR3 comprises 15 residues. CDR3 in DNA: TGTGCCACCAGTGATACAGGGGATGTCACAGATACGCAGTATTTT. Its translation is CATSDTGDVTDTQYF.